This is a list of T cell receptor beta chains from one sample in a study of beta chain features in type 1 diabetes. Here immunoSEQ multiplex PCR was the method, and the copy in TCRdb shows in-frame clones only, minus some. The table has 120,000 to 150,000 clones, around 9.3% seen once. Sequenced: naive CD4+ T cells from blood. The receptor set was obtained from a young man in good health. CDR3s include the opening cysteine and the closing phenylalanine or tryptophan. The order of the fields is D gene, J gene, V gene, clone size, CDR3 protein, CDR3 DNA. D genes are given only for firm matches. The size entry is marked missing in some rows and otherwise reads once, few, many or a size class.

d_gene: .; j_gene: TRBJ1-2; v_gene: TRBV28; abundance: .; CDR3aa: CASSLSRYGYTF; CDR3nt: TGTGCCAGCAGTTTATCCCGCTATGGCTACACCTTC
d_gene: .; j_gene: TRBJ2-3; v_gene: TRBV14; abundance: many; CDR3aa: CASSHEAGQGTDTQYF; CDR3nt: TGTGCCAGCAGCCACGAAGCGGGACAGGGCACAGATACGCAGTATTTT
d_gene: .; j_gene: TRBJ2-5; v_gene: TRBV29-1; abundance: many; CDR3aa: CSVARDPQGETQYF; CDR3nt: TGCAGCGTTGCAAGGGACCCGCAGGGGGAGACCCAGTACTTC
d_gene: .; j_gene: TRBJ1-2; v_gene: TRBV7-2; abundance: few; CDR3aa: CASSLRLDSPISNYGYTF; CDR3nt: TGTGCCAGCAGCTTACGGTTAGACAGTCCAATCTCTAACTATGGCTACACCTTC
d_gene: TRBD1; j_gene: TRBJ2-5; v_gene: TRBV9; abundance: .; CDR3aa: CASSGTGQETQYF; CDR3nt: TGTGCCAGCAGCGGGACAGGGCAAGAGACCCAGTACTTC
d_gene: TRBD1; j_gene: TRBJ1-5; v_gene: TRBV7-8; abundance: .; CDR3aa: CASSFRTGSNQPQHF; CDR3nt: TGTGCCAGCAGCTTCAGGACAGGGTCCAATCAGCCCCAGCATTTT
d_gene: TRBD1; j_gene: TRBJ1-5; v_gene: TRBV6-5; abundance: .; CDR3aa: CASSYLTGSNQPQHF; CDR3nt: TGTGCCAGCAGTTACTTGACAGGGAGCAATCAGCCCCAGCATTTT
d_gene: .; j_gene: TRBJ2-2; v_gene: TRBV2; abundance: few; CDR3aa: CASSVVEGIGELFF; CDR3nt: TGTGCCAGCAGTGTAGTCGAGGGTATCGGGGAGCTGTTTTTT
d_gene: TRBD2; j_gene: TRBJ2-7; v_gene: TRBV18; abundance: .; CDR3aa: CASSPAGTSGGTYEQYF; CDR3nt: TGTGCCAGCTCACCAGCCGGGACTAGCGGGGGGACCTACGAGCAGTACTTC
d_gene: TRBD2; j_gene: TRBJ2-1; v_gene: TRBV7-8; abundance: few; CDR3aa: CASSPTSGGLNEQFF; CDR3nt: TGTGCCAGCAGCCCGACTAGCGGGGGGCTCAATGAGCAGTTCTTC
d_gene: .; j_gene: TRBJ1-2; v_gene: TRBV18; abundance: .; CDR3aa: CASSGGNYGYTF; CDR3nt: TGTGCCAGCTCAGGGGGCAACTATGGCTACACCTTC
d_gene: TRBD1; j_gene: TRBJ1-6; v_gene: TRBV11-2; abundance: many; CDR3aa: CASSIRTGSSPLHF; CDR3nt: TGTGCCAGCAGCATCAGGACAGGGAGTTCACCCCTCCACTTT
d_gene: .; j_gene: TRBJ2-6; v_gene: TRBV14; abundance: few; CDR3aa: CASSHLADYSGANVLTF; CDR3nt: TGTGCCAGCAGCCATTTGGCGGATTACTCTGGGGCCAACGTCCTGACTTTC
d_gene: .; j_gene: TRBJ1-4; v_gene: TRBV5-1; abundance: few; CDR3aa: CASSLQGHDEKLFF; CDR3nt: TGCGCCAGCAGCTTGCAGGGTCACGATGAAAAACTGTTTTTT
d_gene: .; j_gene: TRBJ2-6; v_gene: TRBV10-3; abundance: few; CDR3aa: CASGKARQGDSGANVLTF; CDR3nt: TGTGCCAGTGGTAAGGCCAGGCAGGGGGACTCCGGGGCCAACGTCCTGACTTTC
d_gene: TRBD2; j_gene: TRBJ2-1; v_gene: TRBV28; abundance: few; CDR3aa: CASSVRLAASYNEQFF; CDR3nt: TGTGCCAGCAGTGTTCGACTAGCGGCCTCCTACAATGAGCAGTTCTTC
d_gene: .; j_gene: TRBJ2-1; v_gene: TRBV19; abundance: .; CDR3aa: CASSIGARNYNEQFF; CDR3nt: TGTGCCAGTAGTATAGGGGCCAGGAACTACAATGAGCAGTTCTTC
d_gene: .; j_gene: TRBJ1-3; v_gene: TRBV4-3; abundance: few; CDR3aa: CASSRGRGNGNTIYF; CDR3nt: TGCGCCAGCAGCCGAGGGCGGGGGAACGGAAACACCATATATTTT
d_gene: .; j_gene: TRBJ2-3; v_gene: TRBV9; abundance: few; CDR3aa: CASSEILTDTQYF; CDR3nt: TGTGCCAGCAGCGAGATACTTACAGATACGCAGTATTTT
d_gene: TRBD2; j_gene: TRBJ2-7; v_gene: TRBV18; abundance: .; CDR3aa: CASSPQLSSGEYEQYF; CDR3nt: TGTGCCAGCTCACCACAACTGAGTAGCGGGGAATACGAGCAGTACTTC
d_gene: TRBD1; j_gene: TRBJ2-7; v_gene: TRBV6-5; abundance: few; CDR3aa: CASSYSWARGNYEQYF; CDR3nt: TGTGCCAGCAGTTACTCTTGGGCCAGGGGGAACTACGAGCAGTACTTC
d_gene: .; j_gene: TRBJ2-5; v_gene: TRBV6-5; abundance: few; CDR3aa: CASRVTEETQYF; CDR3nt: TGTGCCAGCAGGGTGACAGAAGAGACCCAGTACTTC
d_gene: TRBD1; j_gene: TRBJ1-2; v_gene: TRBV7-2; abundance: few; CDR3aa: CASSLFDRVYGYTF; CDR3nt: TGTGCCAGCAGCCTTTTTGACAGGGTCTATGGCTACACCTTC
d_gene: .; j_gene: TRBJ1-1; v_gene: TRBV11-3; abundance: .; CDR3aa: CASSLNPFGEAFF; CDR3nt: TGTGCCAGCAGCTTAAACCCCTTCGGTGAAGCTTTCTTT
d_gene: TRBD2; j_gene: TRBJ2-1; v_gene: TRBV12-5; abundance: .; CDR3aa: CASGNIAGANEQFF; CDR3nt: TGTGCTAGTGGAAATATAGCGGGGGCTAATGAGCAGTTCTTC
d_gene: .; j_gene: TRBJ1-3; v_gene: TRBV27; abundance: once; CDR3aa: CASSSVGAGGNTIYF; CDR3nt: TGTGCCAGCAGTTCCGTTGGGGCTGGAGGAAACACCATATATTTT
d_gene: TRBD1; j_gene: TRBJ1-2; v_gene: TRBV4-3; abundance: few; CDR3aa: CASSQDRTGHGYTF; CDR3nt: TGCGCCAGCAGCCAAGACCGGACAGGGCATGGCTACACCTTC
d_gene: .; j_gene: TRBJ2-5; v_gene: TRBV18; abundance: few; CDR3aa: CASSPLSGAIQETQYF; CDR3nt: TGTGCCAGCTCACCACTGTCAGGGGCCATACAAGAGACCCAGTACTTC
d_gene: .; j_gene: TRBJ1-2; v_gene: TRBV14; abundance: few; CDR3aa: CASSQYDNYYGYTF; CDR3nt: TGTGCCAGCAGCCAATACGACAACTACTATGGCTACACCTTC
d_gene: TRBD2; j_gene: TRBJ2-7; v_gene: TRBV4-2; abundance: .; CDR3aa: CASSPTTSGGASSYEQYF; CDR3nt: TGTGCCAGCAGCCCAACGACTAGCGGGGGGGCTAGCTCCTACGAGCAGTACTTC
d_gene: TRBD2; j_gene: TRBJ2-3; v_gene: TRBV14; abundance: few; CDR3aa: CASSRPGLAGLTQYF; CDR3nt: TGTGCCAGCAGCCGTCCGGGACTAGCGGGGTTGACGCAGTATTTT